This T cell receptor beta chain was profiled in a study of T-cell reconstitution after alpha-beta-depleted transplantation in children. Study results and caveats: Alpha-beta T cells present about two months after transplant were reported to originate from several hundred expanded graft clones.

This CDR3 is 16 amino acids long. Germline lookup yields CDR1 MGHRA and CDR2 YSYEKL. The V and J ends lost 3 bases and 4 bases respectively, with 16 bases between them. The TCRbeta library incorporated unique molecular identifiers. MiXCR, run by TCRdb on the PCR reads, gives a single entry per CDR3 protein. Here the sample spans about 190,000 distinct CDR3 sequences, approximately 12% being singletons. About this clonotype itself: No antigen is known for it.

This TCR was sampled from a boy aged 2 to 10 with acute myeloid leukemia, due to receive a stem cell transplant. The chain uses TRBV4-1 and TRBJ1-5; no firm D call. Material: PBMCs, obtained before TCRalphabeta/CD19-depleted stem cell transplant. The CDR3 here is CASSHGVVSRNQPQHF. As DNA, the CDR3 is TGCGCCAGCAGCCACGGTGTGGTGAGTAGGAATCAGCCCCAGCATTTT.